What follows are 14 T cell receptor beta chains derived from one specimen sequenced in a study of OX40 agonist ivuxolimab in advanced cancers. This table comes from immunoSEQ multiplex PCR, and its TCRdb copy is limited to in-frame clones, with some not included. The repertoire holds 40,000 to 50,000 clones, with 75% to 95% as singletons. This material consisted of CD4+ or CD8+ T cells sorted from blood, taken in a trial of the OX40 agonist ivuxolimab. These receptors were taken from an adult with an advanced solid tumor such as melanoma, head and neck, liver or kidney cancer.

This clone appeared a few times. The chain employs TRBV4-1 and TRBJ1-2; D unclear. V gave up 0 bases and J gave up 3 bases, with 11 bases separating them. The CDR3 is 15 amino acids. Germline V gives CDR1 MGHRA, CDR2 YSYEKL. The CDR3: CASSQDQGNYYGYTF. The CDR3 DNA is TGCGCCAGCAGCCAAGATCAAGGGAACTACTATGGCTACACCTTC.

This chain joins TRBV27 and TRBJ2-1; D is ambiguous. Germline assignment: CDR1 MNHEY and CDR2 SMNVEV (reference sequence). V was shortened by 1 base and J by 0 bases, with 13 bases between the two germline ends. This CDR3 has 17 amino acids. CDR3: CASSLFKAALSYNEQFF. The CDR3 DNA reads as TGTGCCAGCAGTTTATTCAAGGCGGCACTCTCCTACAATGAGCAGTTCTTC.

The CDR3 reads CASSYIVVAGRSSTDTQYF. Written as DNA, the CDR3 is TGTGCCAGCAGCTATATCGTGGTAGCGGGGCGCTCTAGCACAGATACGCAGTATTTT. The chain has TRBV7-8 and TRBJ2-3; TRBD2 aligns across 8 bases. Germline V lookup: CDR1 SGHVS, CDR2 FQNEAQ. The V segment lost 4 bases and the J segment 0 bases; nucleotides outside the gene matches: 15. The CDR3 is 19 residues long. The entire variable domain, with the rest obtained from reference TRBV7-8 and TRBJ2-3, is as follows: GAGVSQSPRYKVAKRGQDVALRCDPISGHVSLFWYQQALGQGPEFLTYFQNEAQLDKSGLPSDRFFAERPEGSVSTLKIQRTQQEDSAVYLCASSYIVVAGRSSTDTQYFGPGTRLTVL.

This chain uses TRBV10-3 with TRBJ1-1; D remains unclear. This CDR3 spans 13 amino acids. Trimming took off 4 bases at V and 0 bases at J, with 6 bases between the two ends. Germline V gives CDR1 ENHRY, CDR2 SYGVKD. This CDR3 is CAISVSLNTEAFF. As DNA, the CDR3 is TGTGCCATCAGTGTCAGCCTGAACACTGAAGCTTTCTTT.

V is TRBV11-2 and J is TRBJ2-2, with D possibly TRBD1 on 5 matching bases. The CDR3 is made up of 14 amino acids. Per the germline V gene, CDR1 is SGHAT and CDR2 is FQNNGV. The germline V and J ends were trimmed by 3 bases and 4 bases, with 9 bases remaining between them. The CDR3 DNA follows: TGTGCCAGCAGCTTCAAAAGGGGCACCGGGGAGCTGTTTTTT. It codes for CASSFKRGTGELFF.

For the CDR3, the DNA is TGTGCCAGCAGCCTGCTTGGGACACCTACCCGTACTGGGGCCAACGTCCTGACTTTC. Translating it yields CASSLLGTPTRTGANVLTF. The chain recombines TRBV7-2 with TRBJ2-6; the D gene is possibly TRBD1 (6 bases). Per germline, CDR1 SGHTA and CDR2 FQGNSA. The CDR3 has 19 amino acids. Trimming took 5 bases from V and 2 from J, leaving 22 bases between them.

This clone was observed a single time. The gene calls are TRBV6-5 and TRBJ2-7; 7 bases match TRBD1. J was trimmed by 12 bases and V by 4 bases; bases with no gene match: 15. Germline V lookup: CDR1 MNHEY, CDR2 SVGAGI. The CDR3 totals 14 residues. The CDR3 DNA follows: TGTGCCAGCAGTTTTCGGGACAGTGGCCACGTGGGGTACGTC. As protein: CASSFRDSGHVGYV.

The count of this clone is one. Additional DNA sequences in this sample encode the identical CDR3. The chain recombines TRBV7-9 with TRBJ1-1; a weak D match, TRBD1 (6 bases). The V end lost 0 bases, the J end lost 2 bases, and 7 bases lay between the germline ends. This CDR3 region has 14 residues. Germline values: CDR1 SEHNR, CDR2 FQNEAQ (reference sequence). The DNA for the CDR3 is TGTGCCAGCAGCTTAGCACAGGGAAACACTGAAGCTTTCTTT. Residues: CASSLAQGNTEAFF.

This chain joins TRBV4-2 and TRBJ2-7; a possible D gene is TRBD1 (6 bases). The CDR3 covers 14 residues. Trimming stripped 4 bases from V and 5 bases from J, with 15 bases between. Germline V gene lookup returns CDR1 LGHNA and CDR2 YNFKEQ. CDR3 bases: TGTGCCAGCAGCCTTCCAGGGGCCCCCCACGAGCAGTACTTC. Translated: CASSLPGAPHEQYF.

Comments on this clone: Mismatch with germline at one junction end may stem from a read error. This chain connects TRBV27 to TRBJ2-7, with TRBD2 matching 7 bases. Germline V gene sequence: CDR1 MNHEY, CDR2 SMNVEV (reference sequence). CDR3 length equals 13 residues. CDR3 bases: TGTGCCAGCAGTTTAACGGGAGGACATCCCAAATTCTTC. It is translated as CASSLTGGHPKFF.

Here the CDR3 reads CASSSEPGLATGELFF. CDR3 DNA sequence: TGTGCCAGCAGCTCAGAACCGGGACTAGCGACCGGGGAGCTGTTTTTT. The chain joins TRBV9 to TRBJ2-2; 10 bases line up with TRBD2. Looked up from germline, CDR1 is SGDLS and CDR2 is YYNGEE. The CDR3 sequence is 16 residues long. V lost 4 bases to trimming and J lost 5 bases; unmatched junction nucleotides: 8.

The gene calls are TRBV2 and TRBJ1-1; tentative D call: TRBD1 (6 bases). Germline lookup yields CDR1 SNHLY and CDR2 FYNNEI. This CDR3 contains 12 residues. Trimming left V 10 bases short and J 5 bases short, with 14 bases between. This chain's CDR3 is CATYLTGTEAFF. The CDR3 bases are TGTGCCACCTATCTGACAGGTACTGAAGCTTTCTTT.

For the CDR3, the DNA is TGTGCCAGCAGTGGCGAGACAGGTCTAGCGGGGTACTCCTACGAGCAGTACTTC. Encoded protein: CASSGETGLAGYSYEQYF. The V gene is TRBV2, the J gene TRBJ2-7, with 9 bases aligning to TRBD2. Germline loops: CDR1 SNHLY, CDR2 FYNNEI. This CDR3 is 18 amino acids long. Unmatched junction bases numbered 13, after V lost 4 bases and J lost 0 bases. The complete variable domain, with remaining parts taken from reference TRBV2 and TRBJ2-7, reads EPEVTQTPSHQVTQMGQEVILRCVPISNHLYFYWYRQILGQKVEFLVSFYNNEISEKSEIFDDQFSVERPDGSNFTLKIRSTKLEDSAMYFCASSGETGLAGYSYEQYFGPGTRLTVT.

The chain uses TRBV27 and TRBJ2-3, with 7 bases that match TRBD1. The germline V gene encodes CDR1 MNHEY and CDR2 SMNVEV (reference sequence). With 2 bases clipped from V and 2 bases from J, the junction kept 4 bases outside the gene matches. This CDR3 has 15 amino acids. The CDR3 region is CASSLGDSYTDTQYF. DNA of the CDR3: TGTGCCAGCAGTTTAGGGGACAGTTACACAGATACGCAGTATTTT.